The clone carrying this TCR beta chain was detected many times. Whole blood, unfractionated, served as the material for total RNA extraction. The CDR3 length is 14 residues. The germline V gene encodes CDR1 ENHRY and CDR2 SYGVKD. Germline trimming cut 6 bases from V and 1 base from J; bases unmatched to any gene: 5. This sample was taken from a study of human T cells and chemical hapten exposure. Individual cDNA molecules received unique molecular identifiers in the library. TCRdb reprocessed the reads with MiXCR, giving one entry per CDR3 protein. This table holds about 120,000 distinct CDR3 sequences, over 6.5% found once.

The TCR was taken from a human donor in good health. Some clones in this sample may be carry-over from other donors' samples. The chain combines TRBV10-3 with TRBJ2-7, with 8 bases lining up with TRBD1. Sequenced material: whole blood. The CDR3 nucleotides are TGTGCCATCAGCATGACAGGGGCGTCCTACGAGCAGTACTTC. Protein: CAISMTGASYEQYF.